This entry is about one TCR beta chain. In the authors' methods: Reference gene primers were amplified, and this amplification served to estimate nucleated cell counts. Sequencing was performed with immunoSEQ multiplex PCR; in TCRdb, only in-frame clones are kept and a portion is missing. That table furnishes V, J and clone size, whereas the DNA furnished D and trimming. The repertoire has approximately 340,000 clones, 65% to 85% of them found once; the top ten carry around 3%. This sample is drawn from a study of blood T cell repertoires in COVID-19. Study-wide context: The United States, Italy and Spain supplied acute and convalescent COVID-19 samples. T cells, B-cell-depleted T cells, or PBMCs supplied cDNA or gDNA.

The CDR3 is 15 residues long. J gave up 6 bases and V 4 bases, and 6 bases lay outside the gene matches. CDR1 and CDR2 (germline): SGDLS, YYNGEE. Sequencing input: peripheral blood. V usage is TRBV9 and J usage is TRBJ2-1, with 11 bases identical to TRBD1. The clonotype was recovered from a man aged 25-45 years with active or convalescent COVID-19. CDR3 DNA: TGTGCCAGCAGCTCCGGACAGGGGGCGCTCAATGAGCAGTTCTTC. This codes for CASSSGQGALNEQFF.